This T cell receptor (beta chain) was obtained from a study of T cell responses to AZD1222 COVID-19 vaccine. Of note for this clone: Its antigen is as yet unknown.

Here immunoSEQ multiplex PCR was the method, and the copy in TCRdb shows in-frame clones only, minus some. The sample carries around 130,000 clones, 80% to 95% recorded once. Findings and limits, study-wide: Vaccine-associated CD4 TCRs ranged over spike, dominating at 160-218 and 743-854. Clonal diversity may have been underestimated in mostly white British donors.

Source: peripheral blood, taken 28 days after the second AZD1222 dose. The clonotype originates from an adult who received the AZD1222 COVID-19 vaccine.

CDR3 sequence reads: CASSLESVPTGINQPQHF. In nucleotides, the CDR3 is TGTGCCAGCAGCTTAGAAAGTGTGCCGACAGGAATCAATCAGCCCCAGCATTTT. The genes are TRBV7-2 and TRBJ1-5; a possible D gene is TRBD1 (6 bases). Germline V gene lookup returns CDR1 SGHTA and CDR2 FQGNSA. The V end was cut by 1 base, the J end by 3 bases, with 19 bases between. The CDR3 is 18 amino acids.